This TCR beta chain was sequenced during a study of cytomegalovirus exposure and HLA in healthy donors. Study-level points and caveats: Reports showed the classifier diagnosing cytomegalovirus status with high specificity and sensitivity. Highest at DRB1 and lowest at HLA-C, TCR association rates differed among HLA loci in a later analysis. Later on, a genetic analysis was performed. It linked a missense variant in DCLRE1C with V- and J-gene trimming of TCR beta.

The ends lost 2 bases at V and 5 bases at J; junction bases unmatched: 3. Germline V CDR1 and CDR2: SGHTA, FQGNSA. CDR3 length: 15 residues. This clone was seen only once. What it recognizes is unknown. PCR amplification relied on 60 Vbeta primers (plus 13 Jbeta primers). TCRdb's table, derived via immunoSEQ multiplex PCR, lists solely in-frame clones and lacks some. The data show about 64,000 clones, with roughly two thirds seen just once and 12% to 15% held by the top ten. Sequencing was performed on PBMCs. This sequence originates from a male donor in good health and CMV-seropositive. The V call is TRBV7-2, the J call TRBJ2-2; 9 positions agree with TRBD1. DNA of the CDR3: TGTGCCAGCAGCTTACAGGGACAGGGAACCGGGGAGCTGTTTTTT. Encoded protein: CASSLQGQGTGELFF. The full variable domain, rest sourced from reference TRBV7-2 and TRBJ2-2, is GAGVSQSPSNKVTEKGKDVELRCDPISGHTALYWYRQSLGQGLEFLIYFQGNSAPDKSGLPSDRFSAERTGGSVSTLTIQRTQQEDSAVYLCASSLQGQGTGELFFGEGSRLTVL.